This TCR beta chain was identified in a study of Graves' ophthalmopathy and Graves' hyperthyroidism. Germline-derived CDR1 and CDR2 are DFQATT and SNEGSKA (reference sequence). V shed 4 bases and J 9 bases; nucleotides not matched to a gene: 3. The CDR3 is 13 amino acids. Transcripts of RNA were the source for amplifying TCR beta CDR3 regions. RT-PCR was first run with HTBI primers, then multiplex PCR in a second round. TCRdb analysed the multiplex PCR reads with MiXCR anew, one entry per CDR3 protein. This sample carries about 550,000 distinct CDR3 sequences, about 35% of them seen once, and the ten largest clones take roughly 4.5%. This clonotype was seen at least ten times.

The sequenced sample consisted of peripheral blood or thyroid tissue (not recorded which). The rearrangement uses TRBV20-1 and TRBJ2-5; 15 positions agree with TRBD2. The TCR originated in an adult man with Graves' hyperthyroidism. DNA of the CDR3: TGCAGTGCTAAAGGACTAGCGGGAGGGTCCCAGTACTTC. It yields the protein CSAKGLAGGSQYF.